The rows below give T cell receptor beta chains drawn from one sample of a study of blood T cells in healthy people across ages. TCRdb re-called the 5' RACE reads with MiXCR, one entry per CDR3 protein. The data hold approximately 600,000 distinct CDR3 sequences, with under 65% observed a single time. The sample consisted of blood. Receptors were obtained from a man aged 60 to 69 in good health. Both conserved end residues are part of each CDR3. A D gene is named only where the DNA matches it firmly. The listing skips clone size in some rows; elsewhere it reads once, few, many or a size class.

cdr3_nt | cdr3_aa | v_call | d_call | j_call | cdr3_length | clone_size
TGCAGTGCTAGACCTAGCGGGCCCGCCCAAGAGACCCAGTACTTC | CSARPSGPAQETQYF | TRBV20-1 | TRBD2 | TRBJ2-5 | 15 | NA
TGTGCCAGCAGTTACCTAGCGGGGGGGCCCCTCAATGAGCAGTTCTTC | CASSYLAGGPLNEQFF | TRBV6-5 | TRBD2 | TRBJ2-1 | 16 | NA
TGTGCCAGCAGTTTTGGGGCGGGGGACACCGGCAATGAGCAGTTCTTC | CASSFGAGDTGNEQFF | TRBV28 | NA | TRBJ2-1 | 16 | NA
TGTGCCAGCAGCCAAGACAGGGTGGGTAATGAAAAACTGTTTTTT | CASSQDRVGNEKLFF | TRBV4-2 | NA | TRBJ1-4 | 15 | NA
TGCAGTGCCTACGAGAGTAGCGGACCACAAGAGACCCAGTACTTC | CSAYESSGPQETQYF | TRBV20-1 | NA | TRBJ2-5 | 15 | few
TGTGCCAGCAGCCCAGTCGGGACAACCTACAATGAGCAGTTCTTC | CASSPVGTTYNEQFF | TRBV7-2 | NA | TRBJ2-1 | 15 | NA
TGCGCCAGCAGTTCAGAACCGATCACTGAAGCTTTCTTT | CASSSEPITEAFF | TRBV5-1 | NA | TRBJ1-1 | 13 | NA
TGTGCCAGCAGCCCAGCGGGGGCCTTCCAAGAGACCCAGTACTTC | CASSPAGAFQETQYF | TRBV12-3/TRBV12-4 | TRBD2 | TRBJ2-5 | 15 | NA
TGTGCCAGCAGTCGCGGCCGGGAGACCCAGTACTTC | CASSRGRETQYF | TRBV12-3/TRBV12-4 | NA | TRBJ2-5 | 12 | many
TGTGCCAGCAGCTTAGCGGCTAGCGGGGGAGGGTATGAGCAGTACTTC | CASSLAASGGGYEQYF | TRBV11-2 | TRBD2 | TRBJ2-5 | 16 | NA
TGTGCCAGCAGCCCCCTGAGAGGGGAATATGGAAACACCATATATTTT | CASSPLRGEYGNTIYF | TRBV7-9 | NA | TRBJ1-3 | 16 | NA
TGTGCCATCAGTGAGTTGGGGTTGGAAGAGACCCAGTACTTC | CAISELGLEETQYF | TRBV10-3 | NA | TRBJ2-5 | 14 | NA
TGTGCCATCAGCCCGGGGACAGTTTTGGGATCACCCCTCCACTTT | CAISPGTVLGSPLHF | TRBV10-3 | TRBD1 | TRBJ1-6 | 15 | few
TGCGCCAGCAGCCGGACAGGGGTTTACCAAGAGACCCAGTACTTC | CASSRTGVYQETQYF | TRBV4-1 | TRBD1 | TRBJ2-5 | 15 | NA